This TCR beta chain was found in a study of blood T cell repertoires in COVID-19 (dated by TCRdb to the early 2020s). Study-level background: Samples covering the acute and convalescent phases of COVID-19 were provided by collaborators in the United States, Italy and Spain. Subjects who had been exposed to COVID-19, were actively infected with it, or had recovered from it provided the deeply sampled blood TCRbeta repertoires that made up the dataset. Where HLA class I and class II types were available, the types were taken from metadata supplied by the sample provider, not from assay-based typing. The sample metadata nearly always contained a de-identified subject ID, COVID-19 status, age in years and sex. The samples were drawn from the first 160 participants of the ongoing ImmuneRACE study and from some 1,300 subjects provided by 6 global collaborators. The material from the prospective study consisted of cDNA or gDNA derived from T cells, B-cell-depleted T cells, or PBMCs. The repertoires were released in a freely available public database meant as a resource for research on the immune response to SARS-CoV-2. The investigation overall reported the following: The amount of clinical and demographic metadata varied by source and participant and was provided uncurated.

Another Seattle source contributed samples from volunteer blood donors who had recovered from COVID-19. Each collaborating institution followed its own protocols to collect whole blood in K2EDTA tubes. For TCRbeta analysis, collaborator samples were shipped as frozen whole blood, as isolated PBMCs, or as DNA extracted from either sample type. TCRbeta CDR3 regions were amplified from genomic DNA by means of the immunoSEQ Assay, a bias-controlled multiplex PCR. Per the authors' processing: The number of nucleated cells in each sample was estimated from the amplification of reference gene primers within the assay. To quantify the absolute abundance of each unique TCRbeta CDR3 rearrangement, sequence reads were collapsed and filtered. Productive Simpson clonality was computed per sample as the square root of Simpson's diversity index over productive rearrangements. This immuneACCESS table, as held by TCRdb, lists in-frame sequences with V and J called but not all clones. Of the missing ones, under half trace to an unresolved V gene in checked studies; the others have no known cause. V, J and clone size derive from that table, while D and trimming were established from the DNA sequence. The sample data list a few hundred thousand clones, and around 90% of these were observed just once. Roughly 4% of the sample is held by the ten biggest clonotypes.

As to this clone: The antigen this receptor binds is unknown. No much larger clone exists at a distance of one base, and base qualities are not known.

Sequences were obtained from peripheral blood. This sequence originates from a man aged 55 to 70 who had recovered from COVID-19.

The sequenced DNA: TGTGCCAGCAGTTTAACGGGGGGCTGGGAGCAGTACTTC. Its protein reads: CASSLTGGWEQYF. Recombination joined TRBV27 with TRBJ2-7; perhaps TRBD2 is the D gene, with 7 bases matching. Taken from the germline V gene (reference sequence), the CDR1 and CDR2 loops are MNHEY and SMNVEV. The CDR3 holds 13 amino acids from the cysteine to the phenylalanine. Kept here is only the CDR3 DNA, which spans 39 bases and is read in frame from base 1. The trim is 2 bases for V and 7 bases for J, with a gap of 12 bases between the germline ends.